This T cell receptor beta chain appears in the sequencing data of a study of OX40 agonist ivuxolimab in advanced cancers. From germline, CDR1 is MDHEN and CDR2 SYDVKM. V lost 6 bases and J lost 2; bases outside the gene matches: 14. The CDR3 runs 17 residues. Study-wide findings and caveats: CD8+ T cells (on average) carried more expanded clones than CD4+ T cells.

Blood was sampled at baseline, cycle 4 day 1, and cycle 7 day 1. Sequenced by immunoSEQ multiplex PCR; TCRdb stores in-frame clones only, minus some. The sample lists 20,000 to 25,000 clones, about 83% occurring once. A word on this clone: As yet, its antigen is unknown.

V is TRBV28 and J is TRBJ1-2; 8 positions agree with TRBD1. The clonotype was recovered from an adult with an advanced solid tumor such as melanoma, head and neck, liver or kidney cancer. Sequences were derived from CD4+ or CD8+ T cells sorted from blood, sampled in a trial of the OX40 agonist ivuxolimab. CDR3 sequence: CASRRITGGAMNYGYTF. The CDR3 region has the DNA TGTGCCAGCAGGAGGATTACAGGGGGGGCGATGAACTATGGCTACACCTTC.